The 8 T cell receptor beta chains listed next were all sequenced from one sample in a study of PD-1 blockade in classical Hodgkin lymphoma. The assay was immunoSEQ multiplex PCR, and TCRdb's table has in-frame clones only and misses some. Of 15,000 to 20,000 clones in the sample, around 81% are singletons; the top ten hold 1%. Following autologous stem cell transplantation, relapse occurred in every patient, and exposure to brentuximab vedotin varied. Negative selection with magnetic separation was used to purify CD4+ T cells from thawed PBMCs. The sample here was CD4+ T cells from blood, taken at baseline. The receptors stem from a human donor with classical Hodgkin lymphoma.

The CDR3 DNA follows: TGTGCCAGCAGTTTGGAGGGACCCTACGAGCAGTACTTC. Translation: CASSLEGPYEQYF. This chain uses TRBV28 with TRBJ2-7; perhaps TRBD2 as D (6 bases). CDR3 size: 13 residues. Germline-derived CDR1 and CDR2 are MDHEN and SYDVKM. Trimming left V 3 bases short and J 2 bases short, with 8 bases between.

V usage is TRBV2 and J usage is TRBJ2-7; 7 nucleotides line up with TRBD1. With 4 bases clipped from V and 3 bases from J, the junction kept 18 bases outside the gene matches. This CDR3 has 18 amino acids. Germline V gives CDR1 SNHLY, CDR2 FYNNEI. Written as DNA, the CDR3 is TGTGCCAGCAGTGCGGGACAGATCTTTCTATGGCGGTACTACGAGCAGTACTTC. This encodes CASSAGQIFLWRYYEQYF.

The rearrangement links TRBV27 to TRBJ2-7; 11 nucleotides align to TRBD2. CDR1 MNHEY and CDR2 SMNVEV come from the germline V gene (reference sequence). This CDR3 spans 16 amino acids. V shed 4 bases, J shed 1 base, and the junction held 6 bases outside the gene matches. The CDR3 sequence is CASSYPSGGLSYEQYF. The CDR3 coding sequence is TGTGCCAGCAGTTACCCTAGCGGGGGGCTATCCTACGAGCAGTACTTC.

As DNA, the CDR3 is TGCGCCAGCAGCGGGGTTTTGTCGTCCTACGAGCAGTACTTC. This translates into CASSGVLSSYEQYF. This rearrangement joins TRBV5-1 to TRBJ2-5; D gene uncertain. Judging by the DNA end, TRBJ2-7 fits better; the J call may be wrong. Germline V gene lookup returns CDR1 SGHRS and CDR2 YFSETQ. The CDR3 is 14 amino acids.

Points on this clone: One end of the junction varies from germline; a read error may be responsible. The same CDR3 is also encoded by other DNA sequences in this sample. This chain links TRBV10-3 with TRBJ1-2; D perhaps matches TRBD1 (5 bases). CDR1 and CDR2 from the germline V gene are ENHRY and SYGVKD. The CDR3 contains 14 residues. The CDR3 DNA reads TGTGCCATCAGTGGGGTCAGGGAGGGCTATGGCTACACCTTT. Encoded protein: CAISGVREGYGYTF.

The chain has TRBV5-1 and TRBJ1-3; the D is unclear. V lost 0 bases and J lost 0, with 7 bases in between. Germline CDR1 reads SGHRS; CDR2 reads YFSETQ. The CDR3 covers 15 residues. The CDR3 sequence: CASSLGVNSGNTIYF. The CDR3 region has the DNA TGCGCCAGCAGCTTGGGGGTAAACTCTGGAAACACCATATATTTT. Looking up the rest from reference TRBV5-1 and TRBJ1-3 gives the full variable domain: KAGVTQTPRYLIKTRGQQVTLSCSPISGHRSVSWYQQTPGQGLQFLFEYFSETQRNKGNFPGRFSGRQFSNSRSEMNVSTLELGDSALYLCASSLGVNSGNTIYFGEGSWLTVV.

The DNA of the CDR3 is TGTGCCTGGAGTGGGGACGGGAGGCACGAGCAGTACTTC. Encoded protein: CAWSGDGRHEQYF. V and J are TRBV30 and TRBJ2-7; 7 bases are a match to TRBD2. Trimming cost V 1 base and J 5 bases; bases outside gene matches: 5. The CDR3 length is 13 residues. CDR1 is GTSNPN, CDR2 SVGIG, per germline (reference sequence).

The chain carries TRBV18 and TRBJ1-1, with D perhaps TRBD1 (5 bases). The CDR3 runs to 13 residues. Germline V gene lookup returns CDR1 KGHSH and CDR2 LQKENI. Deletions cut 3 bases from V and 4 bases from J, with 9 bases between. The CDR3 here is CASSPREVTEAFF. CDR3 nucleotides: TGTGCCAGCTCACCCAGGGAGGTCACTGAAGCTTTCTTT.